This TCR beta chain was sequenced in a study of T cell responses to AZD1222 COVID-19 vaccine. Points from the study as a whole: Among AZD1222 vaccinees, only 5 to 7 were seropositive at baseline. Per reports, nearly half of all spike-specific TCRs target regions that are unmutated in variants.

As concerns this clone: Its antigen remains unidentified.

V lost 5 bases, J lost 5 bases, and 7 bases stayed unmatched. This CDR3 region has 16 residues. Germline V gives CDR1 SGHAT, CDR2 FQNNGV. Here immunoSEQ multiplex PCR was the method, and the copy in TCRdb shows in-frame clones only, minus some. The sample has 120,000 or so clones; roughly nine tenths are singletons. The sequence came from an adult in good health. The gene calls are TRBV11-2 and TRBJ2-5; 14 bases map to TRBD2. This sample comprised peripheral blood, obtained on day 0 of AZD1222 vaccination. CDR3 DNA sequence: TGTGCCAGCAGCCGCACGGGACTAGCGGGAGTTGAGACCCAGTACTTC. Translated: CASSRTGLAGVETQYF.